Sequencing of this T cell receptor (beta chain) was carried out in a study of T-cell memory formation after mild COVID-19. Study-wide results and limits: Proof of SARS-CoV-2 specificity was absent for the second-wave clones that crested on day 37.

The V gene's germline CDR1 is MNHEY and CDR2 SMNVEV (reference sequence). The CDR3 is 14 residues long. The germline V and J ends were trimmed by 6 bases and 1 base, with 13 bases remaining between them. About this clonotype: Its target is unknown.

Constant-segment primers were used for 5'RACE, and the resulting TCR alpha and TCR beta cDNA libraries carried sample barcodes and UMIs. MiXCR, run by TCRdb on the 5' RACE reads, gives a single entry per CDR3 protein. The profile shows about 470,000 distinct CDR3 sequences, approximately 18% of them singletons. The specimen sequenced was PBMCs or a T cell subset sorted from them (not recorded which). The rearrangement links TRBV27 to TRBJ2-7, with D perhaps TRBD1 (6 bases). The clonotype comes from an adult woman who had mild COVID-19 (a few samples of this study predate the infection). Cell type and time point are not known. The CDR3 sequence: CASSFSGQSYEQYF. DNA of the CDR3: TGTGCCAGCAGCTTTTCTGGACAGTCCTACGAGCAGTACTTC.